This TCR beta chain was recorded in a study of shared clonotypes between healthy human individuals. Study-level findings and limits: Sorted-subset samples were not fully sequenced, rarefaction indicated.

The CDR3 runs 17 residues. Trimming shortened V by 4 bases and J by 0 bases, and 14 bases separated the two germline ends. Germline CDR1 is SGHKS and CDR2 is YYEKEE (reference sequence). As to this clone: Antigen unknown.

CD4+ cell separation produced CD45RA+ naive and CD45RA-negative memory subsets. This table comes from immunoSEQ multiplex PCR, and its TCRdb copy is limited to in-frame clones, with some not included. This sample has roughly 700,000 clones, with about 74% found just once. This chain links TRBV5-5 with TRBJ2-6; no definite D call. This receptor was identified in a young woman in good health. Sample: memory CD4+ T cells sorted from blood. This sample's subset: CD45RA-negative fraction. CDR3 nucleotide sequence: TGTGCCAGCAGCCCTAATGTGGTATCCTCTGGGGCCAACGTCCTGACTTTC. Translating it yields CASSPNVVSSGANVLTF.